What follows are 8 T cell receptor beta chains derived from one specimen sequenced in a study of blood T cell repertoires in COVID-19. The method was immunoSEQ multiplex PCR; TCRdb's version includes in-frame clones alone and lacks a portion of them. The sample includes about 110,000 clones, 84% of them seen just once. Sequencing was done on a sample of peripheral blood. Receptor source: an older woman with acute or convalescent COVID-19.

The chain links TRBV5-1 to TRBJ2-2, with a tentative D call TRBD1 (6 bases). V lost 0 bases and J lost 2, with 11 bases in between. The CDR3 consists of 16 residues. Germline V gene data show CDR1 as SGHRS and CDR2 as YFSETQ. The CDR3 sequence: CASSLALGTNTGELFF. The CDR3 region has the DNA TGCGCCAGCAGCTTGGCCTTAGGGACAAACACCGGGGAGCTGTTTTTT.

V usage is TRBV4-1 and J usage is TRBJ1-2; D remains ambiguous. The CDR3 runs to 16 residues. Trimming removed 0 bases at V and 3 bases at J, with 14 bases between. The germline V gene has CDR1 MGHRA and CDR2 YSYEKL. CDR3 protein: CASSQDPSGTHYGYTF. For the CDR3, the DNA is TGCGCCAGCAGCCAAGATCCTAGCGGAACTCACTATGGCTACACCTTC.

The CDR3 protein is CASSPGQSVGNTIYF. CDR3 coding DNA: TGTGCCAGCTCACCAGGACAGTCCGTGGGAAACACCATATATTTT. V usage is TRBV18 and J usage is TRBJ1-3; the D gene is possibly TRBD1 (6 bases). Between the trimmed V and J ends, which lost 2 bases and 4 bases, there was a span of 12 bases. CDR3 length: 15 residues. Germline V gene data show CDR1 as KGHSH and CDR2 as LQKENI.

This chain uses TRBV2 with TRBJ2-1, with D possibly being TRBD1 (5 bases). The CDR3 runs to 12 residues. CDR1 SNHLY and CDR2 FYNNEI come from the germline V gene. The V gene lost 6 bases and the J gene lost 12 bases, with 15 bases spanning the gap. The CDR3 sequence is CASRDDSLGQFF. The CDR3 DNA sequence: TGTGCCAGCAGGGACGACAGTCTGGGGCAGTTCTTC.

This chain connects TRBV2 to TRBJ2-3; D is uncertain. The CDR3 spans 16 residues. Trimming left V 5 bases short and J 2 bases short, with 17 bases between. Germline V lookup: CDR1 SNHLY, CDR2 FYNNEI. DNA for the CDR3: TGTGCCAGCAGTAAACCCCAAAAGCCCCACACAGATACGCAGTATTTT. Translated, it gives CASSKPQKPHTDTQYF.

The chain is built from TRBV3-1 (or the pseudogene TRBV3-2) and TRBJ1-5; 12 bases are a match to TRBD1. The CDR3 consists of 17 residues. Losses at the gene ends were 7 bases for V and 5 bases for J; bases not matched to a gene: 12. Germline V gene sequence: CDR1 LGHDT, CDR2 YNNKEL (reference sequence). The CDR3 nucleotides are TGTGCCAGCAACCCCGGGACAGGGGGCGACCAATATCAGCCCCAGCATTTT. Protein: CASNPGTGGDQYQPQHF.

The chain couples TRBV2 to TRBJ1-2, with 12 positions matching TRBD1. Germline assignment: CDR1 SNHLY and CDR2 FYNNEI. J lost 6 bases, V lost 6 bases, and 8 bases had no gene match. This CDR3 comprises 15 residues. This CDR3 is CASRRTGTGGHGYTF. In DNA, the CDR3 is TGTGCCAGCAGACGAACCGGGACAGGGGGCCATGGCTACACCTTC. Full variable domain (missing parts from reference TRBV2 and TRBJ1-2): EPEVTQTPSHQVTQMGQEVILRCVPISNHLYFYWYRQILGQKVEFLVSFYNNEISEKSEIFDDQFSVERPDGSNFTLKIRSTKLEDSAMYFCASRRTGTGGHGYTFGSGTRLTVV.

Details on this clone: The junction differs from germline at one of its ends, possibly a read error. CDR3 protein: CASSLTSGGTDTQYF. CDR3 coding DNA: TGTGCCAGCAGCTTAACTAGCGGGGGCACCGATACGCAGTATTTT. The rearrangement joins TRBV7-9 to TRBJ2-3, with 11 bases lining up with TRBD2. The length of the CDR3 is 15 residues. From germline, CDR1 is SEHNR and CDR2 FQNEAQ (reference sequence).